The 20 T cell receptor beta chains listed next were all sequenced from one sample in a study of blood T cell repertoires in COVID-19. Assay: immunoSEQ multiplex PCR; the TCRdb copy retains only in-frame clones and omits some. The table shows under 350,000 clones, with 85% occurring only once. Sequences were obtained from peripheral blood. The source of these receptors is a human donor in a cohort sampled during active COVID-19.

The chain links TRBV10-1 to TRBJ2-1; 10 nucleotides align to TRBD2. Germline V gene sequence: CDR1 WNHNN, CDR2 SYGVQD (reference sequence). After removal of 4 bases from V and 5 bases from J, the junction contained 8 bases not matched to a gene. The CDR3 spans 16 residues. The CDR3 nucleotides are TGCGCCAGCAGTGGTAGCGGGGGGACTCCTAACAATGAGCAGTTCTTC. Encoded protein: CASSGSGGTPNNEQFF.

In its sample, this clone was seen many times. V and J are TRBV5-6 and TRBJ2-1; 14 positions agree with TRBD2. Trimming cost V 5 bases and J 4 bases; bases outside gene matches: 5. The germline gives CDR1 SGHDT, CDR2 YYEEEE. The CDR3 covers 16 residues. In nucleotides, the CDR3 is TGTGCCAGCAGTTTTGGGACTAGCGGGGGTTACAATGAGCAGTTCTTC. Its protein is CASSFGTSGGYNEQFF.

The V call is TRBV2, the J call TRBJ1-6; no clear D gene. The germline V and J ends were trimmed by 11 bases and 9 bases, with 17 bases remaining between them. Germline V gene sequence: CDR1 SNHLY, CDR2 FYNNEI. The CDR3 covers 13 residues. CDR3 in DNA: TGTGCCGGCTCCGCGGAGGTCGGTTCACCCCTCCACTTT. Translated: CAGSAEVGSPLHF. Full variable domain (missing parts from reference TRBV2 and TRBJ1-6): EPEVTQTPSHQVTQMGQEVILRCVPISNHLYFYWYRQILGQKVEFLVSFYNNEISEKSEIFDDQFSVERPDGSNFTLKIRSTKLEDSAMYFCAGSAEVGSPLHFGNGTRLTVT.

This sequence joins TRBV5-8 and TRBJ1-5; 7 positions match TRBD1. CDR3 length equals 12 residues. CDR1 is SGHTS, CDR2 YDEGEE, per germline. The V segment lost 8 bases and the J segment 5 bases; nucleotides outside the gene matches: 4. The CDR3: CASRRGYQPQHF. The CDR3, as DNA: TGTGCCAGTCGCAGGGGGTATCAGCCCCAGCATTTT.

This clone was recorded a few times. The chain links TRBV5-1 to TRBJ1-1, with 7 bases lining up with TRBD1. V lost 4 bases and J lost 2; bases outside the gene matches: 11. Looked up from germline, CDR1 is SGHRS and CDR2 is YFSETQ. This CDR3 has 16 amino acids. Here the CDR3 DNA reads TGCGCCAGCAGCCCGGGCGCAGGGGGGCGAAACACTGAAGCTTTCTTT. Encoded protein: CASSPGAGGRNTEAFF.

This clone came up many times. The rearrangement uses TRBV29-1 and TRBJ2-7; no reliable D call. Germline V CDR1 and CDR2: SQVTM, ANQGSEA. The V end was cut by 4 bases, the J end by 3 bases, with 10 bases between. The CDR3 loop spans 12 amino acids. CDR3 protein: CSVGQEHYEQYF. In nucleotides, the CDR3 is TGCAGCGTTGGGCAGGAACACTACGAGCAGTACTTC.

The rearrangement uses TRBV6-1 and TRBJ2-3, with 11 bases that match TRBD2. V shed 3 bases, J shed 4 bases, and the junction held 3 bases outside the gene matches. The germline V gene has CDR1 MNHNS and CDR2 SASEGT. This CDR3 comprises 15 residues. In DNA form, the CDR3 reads TGTGCCAGCAGTGAGCTAGCGGGAGGTGCAGATACGCAGTATTTT. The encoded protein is CASSELAGGADTQYF.

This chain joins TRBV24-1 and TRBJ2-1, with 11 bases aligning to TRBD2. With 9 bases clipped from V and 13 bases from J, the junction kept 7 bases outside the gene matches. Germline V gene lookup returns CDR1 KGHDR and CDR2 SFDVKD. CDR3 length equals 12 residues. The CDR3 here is CATSGLAVEQFF. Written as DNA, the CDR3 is TGTGCCACCTCGGGACTAGCGGTCGAACAGTTCTTC.

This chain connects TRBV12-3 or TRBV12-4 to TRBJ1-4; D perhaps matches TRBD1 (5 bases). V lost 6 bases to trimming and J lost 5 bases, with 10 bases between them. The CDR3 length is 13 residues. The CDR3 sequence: CASRPDTNEKLFF. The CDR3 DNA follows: TGTGCCAGCAGACCGGACACGAATGAAAAACTGTTTTTT.

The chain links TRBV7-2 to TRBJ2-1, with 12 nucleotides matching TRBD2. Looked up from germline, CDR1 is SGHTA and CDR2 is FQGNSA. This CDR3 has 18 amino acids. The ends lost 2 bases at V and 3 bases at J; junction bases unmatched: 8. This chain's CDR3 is CASSLFPGLAGLYNEQFF. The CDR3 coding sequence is TGTGCCAGCAGCTTATTCCCCGGACTAGCGGGACTCTACAATGAGCAGTTCTTC.

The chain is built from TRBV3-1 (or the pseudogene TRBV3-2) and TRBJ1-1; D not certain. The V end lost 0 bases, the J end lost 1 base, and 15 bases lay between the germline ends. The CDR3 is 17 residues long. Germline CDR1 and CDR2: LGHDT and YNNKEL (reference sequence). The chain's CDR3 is CASSQEVTSRANTEAFF. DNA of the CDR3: TGTGCCAGCAGCCAAGAAGTGACATCAAGAGCGAACACTGAAGCTTTCTTT.

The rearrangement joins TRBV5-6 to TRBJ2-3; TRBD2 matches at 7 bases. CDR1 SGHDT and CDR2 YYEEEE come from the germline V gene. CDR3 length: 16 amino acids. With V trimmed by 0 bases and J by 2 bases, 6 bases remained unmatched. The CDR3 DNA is TGTGCCAGCAGCTTGGAGGGTAGCGGGCCCACAGATACGCAGTATTTT. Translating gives CASSLEGSGPTDTQYF. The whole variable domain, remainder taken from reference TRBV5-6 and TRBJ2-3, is DAGVTQSPTHLIKTRGQQVTLRCSPKSGHDTVSWYQQALGQGPQFIFQYYEEEERQRGNFPDRFSGHQFPNYSSELNVNALLLGDSALYLCASSLEGSGPTDTQYFGPGTRLTVL.

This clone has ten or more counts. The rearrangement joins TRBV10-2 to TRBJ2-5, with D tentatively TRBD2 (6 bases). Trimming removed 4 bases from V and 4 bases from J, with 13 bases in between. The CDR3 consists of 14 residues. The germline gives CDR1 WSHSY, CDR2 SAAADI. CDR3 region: CASSGVTRSETQYF. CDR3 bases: TGCGCCAGCAGTGGGGTGACTAGGTCAGAGACCCAGTACTTC.

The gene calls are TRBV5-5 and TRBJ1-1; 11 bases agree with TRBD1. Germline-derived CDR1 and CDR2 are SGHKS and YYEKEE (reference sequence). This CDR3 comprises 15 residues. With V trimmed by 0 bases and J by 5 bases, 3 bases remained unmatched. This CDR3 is CASSLEDRGLTEAFF. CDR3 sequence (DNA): TGTGCCAGCAGCTTGGAGGACAGGGGGCTGACTGAAGCTTTCTTT. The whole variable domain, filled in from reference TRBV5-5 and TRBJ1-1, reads DAGVTQSPTHLIKTRGQQVTLRCSPISGHKSVSWYQQVLGQGPQFIFQYYEKEERGRGNFPDRFSARQFPNYSSELNVNALLLGDSALYLCASSLEDRGLTEAFFGQGTRLTVV.

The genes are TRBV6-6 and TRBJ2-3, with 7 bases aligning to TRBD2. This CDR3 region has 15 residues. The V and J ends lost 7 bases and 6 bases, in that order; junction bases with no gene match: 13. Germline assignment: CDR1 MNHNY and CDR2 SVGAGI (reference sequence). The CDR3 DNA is TGTGCCAGCATACTCCCAGCGGGGCCCGAGGATACGCAGTATTTT. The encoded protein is CASILPAGPEDTQYF.

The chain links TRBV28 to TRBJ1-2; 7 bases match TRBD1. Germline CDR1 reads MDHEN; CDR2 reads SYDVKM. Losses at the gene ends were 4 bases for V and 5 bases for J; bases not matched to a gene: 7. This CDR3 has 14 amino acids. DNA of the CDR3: TGTGCCAGCAGTTCGGCGGAGGGGGCATATGGCTACACCTTC. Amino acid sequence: CASSSAEGAYGYTF.

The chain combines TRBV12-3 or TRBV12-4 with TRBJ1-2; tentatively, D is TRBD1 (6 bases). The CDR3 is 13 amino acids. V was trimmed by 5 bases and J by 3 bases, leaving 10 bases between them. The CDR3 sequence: CASSPGEYYGYTF. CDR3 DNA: TGTGCCAGCAGTCCAGGGGAATACTATGGCTACACCTTC.

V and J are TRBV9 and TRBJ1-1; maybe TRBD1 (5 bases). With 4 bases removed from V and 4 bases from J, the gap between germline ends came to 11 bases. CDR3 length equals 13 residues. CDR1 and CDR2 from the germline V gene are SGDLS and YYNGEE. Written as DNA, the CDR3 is TGTGCCAGCAGCTTGGGGGGAGGCACTGAAGCTTTCTTT. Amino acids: CASSLGGGTEAFF.

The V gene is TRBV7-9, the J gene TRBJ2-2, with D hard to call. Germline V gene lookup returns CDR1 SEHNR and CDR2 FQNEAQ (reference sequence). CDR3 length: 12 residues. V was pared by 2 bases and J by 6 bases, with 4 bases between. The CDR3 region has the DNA TGTGCCAGCAGCTTATCCGCCGGGGAGCTGTTTTTT. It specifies CASSLSAGELFF.

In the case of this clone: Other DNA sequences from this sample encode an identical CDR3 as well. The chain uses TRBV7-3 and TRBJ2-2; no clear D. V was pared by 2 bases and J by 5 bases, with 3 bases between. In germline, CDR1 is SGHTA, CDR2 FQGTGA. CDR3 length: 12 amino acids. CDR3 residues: CASSLLTGELFF. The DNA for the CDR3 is TGTGCCAGCAGCTTACTAACCGGGGAGCTGTTTTTT.